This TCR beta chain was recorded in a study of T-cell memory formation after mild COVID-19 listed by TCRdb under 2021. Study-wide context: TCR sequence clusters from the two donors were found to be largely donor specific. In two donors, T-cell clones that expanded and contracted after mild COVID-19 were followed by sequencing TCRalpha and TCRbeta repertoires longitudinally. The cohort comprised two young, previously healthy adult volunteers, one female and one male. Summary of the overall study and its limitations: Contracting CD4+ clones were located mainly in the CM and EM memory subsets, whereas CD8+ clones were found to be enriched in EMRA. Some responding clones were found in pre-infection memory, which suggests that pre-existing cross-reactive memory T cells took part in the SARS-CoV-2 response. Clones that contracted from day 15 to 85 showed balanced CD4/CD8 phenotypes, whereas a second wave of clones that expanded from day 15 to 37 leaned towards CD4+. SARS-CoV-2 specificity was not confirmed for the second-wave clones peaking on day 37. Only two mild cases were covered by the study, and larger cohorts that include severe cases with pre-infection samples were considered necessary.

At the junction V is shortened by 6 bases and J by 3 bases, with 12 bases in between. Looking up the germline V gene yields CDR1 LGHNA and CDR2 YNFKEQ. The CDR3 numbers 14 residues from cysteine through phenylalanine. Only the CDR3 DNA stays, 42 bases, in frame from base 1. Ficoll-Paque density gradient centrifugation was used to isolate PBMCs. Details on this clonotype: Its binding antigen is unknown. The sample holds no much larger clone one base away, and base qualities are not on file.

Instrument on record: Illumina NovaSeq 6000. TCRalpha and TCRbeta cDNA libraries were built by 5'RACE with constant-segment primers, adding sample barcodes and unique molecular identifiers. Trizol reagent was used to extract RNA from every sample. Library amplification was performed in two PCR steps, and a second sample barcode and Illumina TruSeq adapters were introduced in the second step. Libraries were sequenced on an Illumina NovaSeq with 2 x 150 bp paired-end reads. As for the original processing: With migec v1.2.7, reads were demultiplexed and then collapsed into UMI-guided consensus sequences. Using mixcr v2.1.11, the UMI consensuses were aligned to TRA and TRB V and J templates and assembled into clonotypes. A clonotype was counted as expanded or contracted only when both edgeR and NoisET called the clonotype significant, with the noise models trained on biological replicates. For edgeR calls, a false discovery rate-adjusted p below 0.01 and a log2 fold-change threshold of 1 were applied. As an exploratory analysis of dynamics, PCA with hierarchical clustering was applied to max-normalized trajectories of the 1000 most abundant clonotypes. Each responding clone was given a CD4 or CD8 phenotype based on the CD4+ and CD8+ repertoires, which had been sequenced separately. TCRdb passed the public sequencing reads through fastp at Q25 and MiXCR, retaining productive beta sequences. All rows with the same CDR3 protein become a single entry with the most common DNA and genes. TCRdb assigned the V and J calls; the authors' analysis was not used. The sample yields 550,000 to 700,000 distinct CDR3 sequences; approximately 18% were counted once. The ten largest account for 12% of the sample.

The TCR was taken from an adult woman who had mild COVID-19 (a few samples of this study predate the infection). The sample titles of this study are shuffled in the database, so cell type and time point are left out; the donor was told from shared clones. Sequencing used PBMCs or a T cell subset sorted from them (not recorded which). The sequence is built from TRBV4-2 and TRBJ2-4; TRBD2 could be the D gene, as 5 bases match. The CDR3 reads CASSLSGHKNIQYF. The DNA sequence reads TGTGCCAGCAGTCTCAGCGGCCACAAAAACATTCAGTACTTC.